The rows below give T cell receptor beta chains drawn from one sample of a study of blood T cell repertoires in COVID-19. Clones were read by immunoSEQ multiplex PCR, and TCRdb kept only the in-frame ones, dropping some. The sample consists of roughly 70,000 clones, about 80% of them appearing once. Sequencing was performed on peripheral blood. Receptors were obtained from a human donor in a cohort sampled during active COVID-19. Both conserved end residues are part of each CDR3. The D gene is left open where the match is weak. Clone size appears in some rows only: once, few, many, or a class for an expanded clone.

clone size | J gene | D gene | V gene | CDR3 protein | CDR3 DNA
. | TRBJ2-3 | . | TRBV2 | CASSEALLANTQYF | TGTGCCAGCAGTGAAGCGCTTCTGGCAAATACGCAGTATTTT
. | TRBJ1-2 | TRBD1 | TRBV29-1 | CSVSLGQGGLRYGYTF | TGCAGCGTCTCATTGGGACAGGGCGGTTTGAGATATGGCTACACCTTC
. | TRBJ2-7 | TRBD1 | TRBV19 | CASSKGQGADEQYF | TGTGCCAGTAGTAAGGGACAGGGGGCCGACGAGCAGTACTTC
. | TRBJ2-3 | TRBD2 | TRBV19 | CASSILWSGGTSTDTQYF | TGTGCCAGTAGTATACTTTGGTCCGGGGGGACTAGCACAGATACGCAGTATTTT
. | TRBJ1-4 | . | TRBV3-1/TRBV3-2 | CASSQEARRGEKLFF | TGTGCCAGCAGCCAAGAAGCCCGGCGAGGTGAAAAACTGTTTTTT
. | TRBJ2-1 | . | TRBV7-2 | CASSFGTYNEQFF | TGTGCCAGCAGCTTCGGGACTTACAATGAGCAGTTCTTC
. | TRBJ1-5 | . | TRBV7-8 | CASSLGGGSNQPQHF | TGTGCCAGCAGCTTAGGGGGAGGTAGCAATCAGCCCCAGCATTTT
. | TRBJ2-5 | TRBD1 | TRBV28 | CASSDRATRAQYF | TGTGCCAGCAGTGACAGGGCGACTCGGGCCCAGTACTTC
. | TRBJ1-3 | . | TRBV6-1 | CASRENRVVSGNTIYF | TGTGCCAGCAGAGAAAACAGGGTAGTCTCTGGAAACACCATATATTTT
. | TRBJ1-1 | . | TRBV28 | CAISTGGTEAFF | TGTGCCATCTCAACTGGGGGGACTGAAGCTTTCTTT
. | TRBJ2-2 | TRBD1 | TRBV15 | CATSRDRGRQGRAGELFF | TGTGCCACCAGCAGAGATCGAGGGAGACAGGGTAGAGCCGGGGAGCTGTTTTTT
. | TRBJ2-7 | TRBD1 | TRBV7-2 | CASSPRQGTYEQYF | TGTGCCAGCAGCCCTCGACAGGGAACCTACGAGCAGTACTTC
. | TRBJ1-6 | TRBD1 | TRBV15 | CATSRSRQGSNSPLHF | TGTGCCACCAGCAGATCTCGACAGGGGAGTAATTCACCCCTCCACTTT
. | TRBJ1-2 | . | TRBV28 | CASSFGGHGYTF | TGTGCCAGCAGTTTCGGGGGTCATGGCTACACCTTC
. | TRBJ2-2 | TRBD2 | TRBV28 | CAGKAGTNTGELFF | TGTGCCGGAAAAGCGGGAACGAACACCGGGGAGCTGTTTTTT
. | TRBJ1-1 | . | TRBV30 | CACDEGGGFEAFF | TGTGCCTGTGATGAGGGGGGGGGTTTTGAAGCTTTCTTT
. | TRBJ1-3 | . | TRBV4-2 | CASSQGGETGNTIYF | TGTGCCAGCAGCCAAGGCGGGGAGACAGGAAACACCATATATTTT
. | TRBJ2-5 | TRBD2 | TRBV19 | CASSRTSGSGETQYF | TGTGCCAGTAGTAGGACTAGCGGGAGTGGGGAGACCCAGTACTTC
few | TRBJ1-5 | . | TRBV6-1 | CASSEAGGRPQHF | TGTGCCAGCAGTGAAGCAGGCGGTCGGCCCCAGCATTTT
. | TRBJ2-7 | TRBD1 | TRBV9 | CASSAGQGIGEQYF | TGTGCCAGCAGCGCCGGACAGGGGATAGGCGAGCAGTACTTC
. | TRBJ2-7 | . | TRBV9 | CASSSRTREEQYF | TGTGCCAGCAGCTCCCGGACTCGCGAAGAGCAGTACTTC
. | TRBJ2-1 | . | TRBV27 | CASSPLTGNNEQFF | TGTGCCAGCAGTCCGCTAACGGGAAACAATGAGCAGTTCTTC
. | TRBJ1-3 | . | TRBV6-2/TRBV6-3 | CASSYNPTGSGNTIYF | TGTGCCAGCAGTTACAACCCGACAGGTTCCGGAAACACCATATATTTT
. | TRBJ1-6 | . | TRBV5-6 | CASSLYTGWDSPLHF | TGTGCCAGCAGCCTATATACAGGGTGGGATTCACCCCTCCACTTT
. | TRBJ2-3 | . | TRBV24-1 | CATSGMGIGAEDTQYF | TGTGCCACCAGTGGCATGGGAATAGGGGCGGAAGATACGCAGTATTTT
. | TRBJ2-3 | TRBD2 | TRBV5-1 | CASSISGSGPDTQYF | TGCGCCAGCAGCATTAGCGGGAGTGGCCCAGATACGCAGTATTTT
. | TRBJ2-1 | TRBD1 | TRBV27 | CASSHGTGVRYNEQFF | TGTGCCAGCAGCCACGGGACAGGGGTTAGGTACAATGAGCAGTTCTTC